The clone carrying this T cell receptor beta chain was counted between two and nine times. The V gene's germline CDR1 is SGHVS and CDR2 FQNEAQ. CDR3 size: 16 residues. Unmatched junction bases numbered 9, after V lost 1 base and J lost 5 bases. How the authors handled the data: Researchers report that nucleated cell counts were estimated from reference gene primer amplification. Method: immunoSEQ multiplex PCR; TCRdb's copy keeps in-frame clones and lacks some. V and J calls and clone size come straight from that table; D and trimming were deduced from the DNA. The sample carries around 250,000 clones, about 86% recorded once. The data were obtained in a study of blood T cell repertoires in COVID-19. Looking at the study overall: From the United States, Italy and Spain came samples of acute and convalescent COVID-19. T cells, B-cell-depleted T cells, or PBMCs provided the cDNA or gDNA that served as material.

Sequences were obtained from peripheral blood. The receptor was derived from a man aged 45-60 years with active or convalescent COVID-19. The chain combines TRBV7-8 with TRBJ2-7, with 9 bases aligning to TRBD2. The CDR3 here is CASSLVSGGLRNEQYF. As DNA, the CDR3 is TGTGCCAGCAGCTTAGTTAGCGGGGGCCTCCGGAACGAGCAGTACTTC.